The entry that follows covers one T cell receptor (beta chain) sequence. These data belong to a study of blood T cell repertoires in COVID-19. Across the study: Donors in the United States, Italy and Spain gave samples during acute or convalescent COVID-19. The cDNA or gDNA used as material had been derived from T cells, B-cell-depleted T cells, or PBMCs.

Authors' analysis steps: From reference gene primer amplification, estimates of nucleated cell counts were derived. Produced via immunoSEQ multiplex PCR; TCRdb's table is partial and in-frame only. The V and J calls and clone size come from that table; D and trimming were worked out from the DNA. Of 270,000 or so clones in the sample, roughly 90% were seen once. This CDR3 has 12 amino acids. The germline V gene has CDR1 SGHTA and CDR2 FQGNSA. Trimming pared 5 bases from V and 6 bases from J, leaving 8 bases between. This sequence joins TRBV7-2 and TRBJ2-4; the D gene is possibly TRBD1 (6 bases). The TCR originated in a woman aged 40 to 49 who had recovered from COVID-19. Input material: peripheral blood. CDR3 DNA sequence: TGTGCCAGCAGCCCACAGGGAAACATTCAGTACTTC. Protein product: CASSPQGNIQYF.